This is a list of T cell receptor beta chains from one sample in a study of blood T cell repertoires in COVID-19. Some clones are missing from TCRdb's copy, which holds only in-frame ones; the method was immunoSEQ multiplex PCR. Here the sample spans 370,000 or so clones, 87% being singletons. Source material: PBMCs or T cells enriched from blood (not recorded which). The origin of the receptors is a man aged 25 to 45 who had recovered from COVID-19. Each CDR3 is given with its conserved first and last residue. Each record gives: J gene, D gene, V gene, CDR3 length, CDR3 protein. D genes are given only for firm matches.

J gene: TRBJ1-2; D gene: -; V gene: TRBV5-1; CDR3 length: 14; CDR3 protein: CASSLQAGDYGYTF
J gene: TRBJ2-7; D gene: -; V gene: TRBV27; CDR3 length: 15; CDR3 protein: CASRQDYGGSYEQYF
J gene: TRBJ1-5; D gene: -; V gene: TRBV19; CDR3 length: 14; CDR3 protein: CASSISGINQPQHF
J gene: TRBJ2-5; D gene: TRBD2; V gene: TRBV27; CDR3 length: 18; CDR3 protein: CASSLSRLAGARGETQYF
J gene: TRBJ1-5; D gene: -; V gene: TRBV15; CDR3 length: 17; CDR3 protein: CATSRDRWGESYQPQHF
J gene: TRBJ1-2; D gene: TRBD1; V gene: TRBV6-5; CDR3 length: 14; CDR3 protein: CASKRGQGGYGYTF
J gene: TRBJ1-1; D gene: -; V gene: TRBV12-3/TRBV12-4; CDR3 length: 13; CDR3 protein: CASTIDRLTEAFF
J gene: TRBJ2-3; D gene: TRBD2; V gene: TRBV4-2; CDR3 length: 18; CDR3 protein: CASSQETSGGLVTDTQYF
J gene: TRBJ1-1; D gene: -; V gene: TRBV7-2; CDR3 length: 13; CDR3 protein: CASSLDGITEAFF
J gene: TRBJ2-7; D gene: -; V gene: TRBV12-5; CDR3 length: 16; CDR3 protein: CASGLAGDSLSYEQYF
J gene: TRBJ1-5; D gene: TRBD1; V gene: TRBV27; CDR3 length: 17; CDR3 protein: CASSLQSDRPNQYPQHF
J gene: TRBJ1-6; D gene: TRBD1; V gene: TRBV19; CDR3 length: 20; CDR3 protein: CASRFTGTGIYRSYNSPLHF
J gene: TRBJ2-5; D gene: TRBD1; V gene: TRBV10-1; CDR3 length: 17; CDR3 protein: CASSDGTGGSLKETQYF
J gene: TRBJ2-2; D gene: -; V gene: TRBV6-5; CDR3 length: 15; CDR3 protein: CASRVGTLNTGELFF